This record looks at one T cell receptor beta chain sequence and its context. Given a much more abundant clone one base away, this may be a read error. This beta chain turned up in a library designed for alpha chains; as an off-target read, its abundance says little. The sample is drawn from a study of spatial heterogeneity in lung cancer. TCRdb itself ran the 5' RACE reads through MiXCR, one entry per CDR3 protein. The profile shows around 11,000 distinct CDR3 sequences, 3% to 4% of them singletons. Sample time point: sample taken at primary tumor resection. The study sequenced unsorted whole RNA from tumor, nontumor lung or frozen PBMC. The CDR3 is 15 amino acids. CDR1 ENHRY and CDR2 SYGVKD come from the germline V gene.

V and J are TRBV10-3 and TRBJ2-7, with TRBD2 as a possible D gene (6 bases). The origin of this receptor is a female donor with early-stage non-small cell lung cancer. This specimen consisted of PBMCs, obtained at surgery. DNA of the CDR3: TGTGCCTTCAGTGAAGGGACGGGAGAAAGGGGCGAGCAGTACTTC. Translating gives CAFSEGTGERGEQYF.